The present TCR beta chain was sequenced within a study of cytomegalovirus exposure and HLA in healthy donors (dated by TCRdb to about 2017). The study in broad terms: In an earlier analysis of approximately 640 of the donors, 250 to 300 Gb of sequence data and some 120 million unique TCR beta sequences from about 180 million T cells were reported. An early release that covered fewer than 750 HLA-typed donors contained approximately 290 gigabases of sequencing data and about 93 million unique TCR sequences. Of the approximately 400 genotyped donors, approximately 80% fell in the genetic ancestry cluster associated with self-reported Caucasian donors. The study was designed to test whether signatures of past pathogen exposure could be identified by cataloging public T cell receptors. The study used immunosequencing to profile the T cell repertoires of hundreds of subjects and linked those repertoires to cytomegalovirus serostatus. A separate validation cohort of roughly 130 different subjects was used in addition to the roughly 640-subject first cohort. To predict cytomegalovirus infection status, the study combined high-throughput TCR immunosequencing, statistical association of individual TCRs with disease status, and machine learning. In a later analysis, previously published TCR beta repertoires from several hundred donors were re-analyzed and high-resolution HLA genotyping was added so that TCR occurrence patterns could be studied. The later analysis used no new phenotypic data to find candidate immune exposures, relying instead on TCR beta sequences and their occurrence across donors. An earlier analysis of around 640 of the donors used high-throughput TCR beta sequencing to judge whether each TCR beta V gene segment behaved as functional or pseudogenic. Alongside the repertoire data, information on donor age, sex, ethnicity and CMV serostatus was compiled. A later genetic analysis took genome-wide SNP genotypes for about 55% of the 666 donors and used that subset as a discovery cohort. Every repertoire in the discovery cohort had been generated on one and the same sequencing platform. HLA typing covered class I and class II loci at four-digit resolution. Typing coverage differed by locus: A, B, C, DRB1 and DQB1 were typed in about 629-640 donors, DQA1 in roughly 510, DPA1 in 600 to 610, and DPB1 in 472. Roughly 5 DR-DQ haplotypes were handled as single units for association and clustering, since linkage in the cohort was strong. Among 398 genotyped donors of the cohort, an average of around 240,000 unique TCR beta nucleotide sequences were sequenced per donor, about a sixth of them non-productive.

This clone was observed a single time. The antigen it binds to is not known. It has no much larger one-base neighbor in the sample; base qualities were not kept. The library came from the immunoSEQ multiplex PCR assay. A mixture of 60 forward primers for TCR Vbeta segments and 13 reverse primers for TCR Jbeta segments was used in the multiplex PCR. The CDR3 region of rearranged TCR beta genes was amplified from genomic DNA with a multiplex PCR assay. The amplified TCR beta libraries were sequenced on the Illumina HiSeq System as 87-base-pair reads. Per the original workflow: Across the 670 or so repertoires, a later analysis counted approximately 75 million unique TCR beta chains, roughly 11 million of which were shared by at least two donors. Raw reads were error-corrected and collapsed into unique sequences by a nearest-neighbor algorithm in which closely related sequences were merged to remove PCR and sequencing errors. V, D and J gene segments were assigned by aligning CDR3 sequences to IMGT reference sequences. For a sequence to be retained, at least a six-nucleotide match to both a V gene segment and a J gene segment was required. A rearrangement was called productive if the CDR3 had no stop codons and remained in frame with V and J, and every other rearrangement was called non-productive. Following IMGT convention, CDR3 was defined as the stretch from the second conserved V-encoded cysteine up to the conserved J-encoded phenylalanine. The earlier analysis of about 590 of the donors excluded sequences that lacked an unambiguous match to a single V gene segment. In an earlier analysis of 450 to 700 of the donors, V segments were called functional above 56.7% productive rearrangements and were called segregating when the between-donor standard deviation exceeded 5%. A statistical classification framework was developed to diagnose cytomegalovirus status using the catalog of TCR beta chain sequences. In a later analysis, V and J genes were assigned by comparing TCR nucleotide sequences against IMGT/GENE-DB human TR gene sequences. Using the TCRdist pipeline, a later analysis assigned CDR3 sequences along with most-parsimonious VDJ recombination scenarios. In a later analysis, each TCR beta chain was defined by its CDR3 amino acid sequence together with its V-gene family, and reads lacking a unique V-gene family were excluded. To address suspected cross-contamination and a sequencing artifact, a later analysis removed roughly 640 highly shared, low-generation-probability nucleotide sequences. In a later analysis, a clonal expansion index was calculated for each public chain from normalized within-repertoire ranks of inferred template counts. A later analysis computed generation probabilities with a VDJ recombination model fitted to out-of-frame rearrangements, and checked the results against IGoR. Hypergeometric tests were used in a later analysis to score TCR-TCR, TCR-HLA and TCR-CMV co-occurrence, with a repertoire-size bias correction applied to the TCR pairs. To estimate false discovery rates, a later analysis permuted the HLA or CMV assignments 20 times. In a later analysis, co-occurring TCRs were grouped using DBSCAN, and TCRdist sequence similarity was added for clustering within HLA-allele-positive subsets. Repertoires with fewer than 30,000 or more than 120,000 public chains were left out of co-occurrence clustering, as were about 5 repertoires with anomalous nucleotide sharing. TCRdb carries this immuneACCESS record with in-frame sequences only. Its versions omit some clonotypes, under half of them owing to an unresolved V gene in the studies checked, with the rest unexplained. D and trimming come from the DNA, and the V and J calls and clone size come from that table. In this sample the table shows about 59,000 clones, 80% of which occur a single time. 3.9% of the sample goes to the ten largest clones.

The research as a whole found: Assigning TCR associations to individual alleles was difficult when HLA alleles, especially DR and DQ, strongly co-occurred. The study gave a list of about 150 TCR beta chains associated with cytomegalovirus. HLA typing was unavailable for some donors at each locus, so association tests used only the typed subset. A further reported finding was that TCR beta sequences accurately predicted the HLA-A and HLA-B alleles for most subjects in the first cohort. Most TCR sequences were seen in very few donors, while some public TCRs were found in many individuals. In a later analysis, most CMV-associated TCR beta chains were found to appear HLA-restricted, with HLA associations seemingly driven largely by CMV exposure. The authors suggested that the approach could potentially be generalized to other disease states and immunological phenotypes. The cohort was sequenced for TCR beta chains only, and without alpha or paired-chain data the features that could be detected were limited. A later analysis found that HLA-associated TCR beta chains were more clonally expanded and had lower generation probabilities than equally common non-associated chains. A group of highly shared sequence variants was considered likely to be a technical artifact of the sequencing pipeline. The only immune exposure information available for the cohort was CMV serostatus. At a false discovery rate of 0.05, a later analysis linked around 15,000 TCR beta sequences to specific HLA alleles. V-gene and J-gene trimming of TCR beta chains was associated with a missense DCLRE1C variant in a later genetic analysis, and the association was replicated in an independent cohort. A later analysis found that TCR association rates varied across HLA loci, with DRB1 alleles showing the most associated TCRs and HLA-C alleles the fewest. The presence/absence analyses assumed that sequencing depth was roughly uniform across donors, and that assumption may not be true. Linkage disequilibrium might explain the correlated functional status among segregating V segments, but an unknown experimental factor could not be excluded. The 87-base-pair reads could not distinguish some IMGT-functional V segments, including TRBV6-2 and TRBV6-3, so those segments were excluded. In vitro tests confirmed that a few of the cytomegalovirus-associated TCR beta chains recognize cytomegalovirus antigens. According to a later genetic analysis, donors in an Asian-associated ancestry cluster had fewer N-insertions in productive TCRs than the approximately 650-donor mean. In a later analysis, several top co-occurrence clusters were reported to appear linked to parvovirus B19, influenza, CMV and Epstein-Barr virus. The classifier was reported to diagnose cytomegalovirus status with high specificity and sensitivity in both the original cohort and the validation cohort. The earlier analysis of almost 600 of the donors excluded roughly 16 rarely observed V segments, including chromosome 9 orphons, because counts were too low. In an earlier analysis of some 500 of the donors, most TCR beta V segments appeared in productive rearrangements about 87% or about 30% of the time, broadly matching IMGT annotations.

The cohort comprised around 690 healthy bone marrow donors. At the time of sampling, every cohort member was nominally healthy, though immune exposures that went unrecorded were likely present. The donor was CMV seronegative and belonged to the group of 380 or so seronegative cohort members. Each donor provided a peripheral blood sample, and peripheral blood mononuclear cells were used for TCR beta sequencing. The Qiagen DNeasy Blood Extraction Kit was used to extract genomic DNA from the blood cell samples. As encoded in the germline V gene, CDR1 is SGHTA while CDR2 is FQGNSA. The CDR3 covers 14 residues, taking in both the cysteine and the phenylalanine. Left in the record is the CDR3 DNA by itself, 42 bases read in frame from the first base. Relative to germline, V is 5 bases shorter and J is 4 bases shorter, with 13 bases between their ends.

Sequenced: PBMCs. The clonotype comes from a middle-aged woman in good health and CMV-seronegative. This chain is built from TRBV7-2 and TRBJ2-3; perhaps TRBD1 is the D gene, with 6 bases matching. The DNA reads TGTGCCAGCAGCGCCGCGCCAGGGGCAGATACGCAGTATTTT. Protein translation: CASSAAPGADTQYF.